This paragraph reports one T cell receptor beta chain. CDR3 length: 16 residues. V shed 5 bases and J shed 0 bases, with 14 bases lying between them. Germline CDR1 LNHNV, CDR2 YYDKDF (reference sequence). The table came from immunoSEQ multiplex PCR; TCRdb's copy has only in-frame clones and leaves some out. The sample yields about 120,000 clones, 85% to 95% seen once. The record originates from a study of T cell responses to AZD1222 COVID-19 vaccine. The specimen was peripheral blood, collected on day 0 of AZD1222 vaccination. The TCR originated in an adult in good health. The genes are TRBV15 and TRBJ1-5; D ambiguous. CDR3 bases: TGTGCCACCAGCCCCATGGACGGGTATAGCAATCAGCCCCAGCATTTT. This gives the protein CATSPMDGYSNQPQHF.